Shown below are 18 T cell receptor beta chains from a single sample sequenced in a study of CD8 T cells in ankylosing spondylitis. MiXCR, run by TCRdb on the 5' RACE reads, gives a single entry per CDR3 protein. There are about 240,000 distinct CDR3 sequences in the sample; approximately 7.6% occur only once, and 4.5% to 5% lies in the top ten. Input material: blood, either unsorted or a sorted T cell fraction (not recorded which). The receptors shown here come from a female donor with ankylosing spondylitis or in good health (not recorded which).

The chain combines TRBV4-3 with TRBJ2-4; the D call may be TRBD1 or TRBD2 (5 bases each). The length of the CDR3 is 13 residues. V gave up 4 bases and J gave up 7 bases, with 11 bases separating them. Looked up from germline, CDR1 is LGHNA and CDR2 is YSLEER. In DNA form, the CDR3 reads TGCGCCAGCAGCCTGGGACGGTTTAACATTCAGTACTTC. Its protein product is CASSLGRFNIQYF.

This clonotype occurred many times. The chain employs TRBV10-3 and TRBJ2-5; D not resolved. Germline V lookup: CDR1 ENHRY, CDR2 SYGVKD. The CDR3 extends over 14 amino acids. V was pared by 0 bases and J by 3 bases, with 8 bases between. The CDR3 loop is CAISESGREETQYF. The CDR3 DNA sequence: TGTGCCATCAGTGAGTCGGGCAGAGAAGAGACCCAGTACTTC.

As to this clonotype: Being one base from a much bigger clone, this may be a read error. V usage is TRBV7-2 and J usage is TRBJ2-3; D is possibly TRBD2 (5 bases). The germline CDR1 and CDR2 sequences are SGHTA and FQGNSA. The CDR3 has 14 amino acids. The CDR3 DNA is TGTGCCGGCAGCTTTGCCGGGGATACAGATACGCAGTATTTT. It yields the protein CAGSFAGDTDTQYF. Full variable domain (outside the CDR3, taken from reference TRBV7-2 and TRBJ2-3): GAGVSQSPSNKVTEKGKDVELRCDPISGHTALYWYRQSLGQGLEFLIYFQGNSAPDKSGLPSDRFSAERTGGSVSTLTIQRTQQEDSAVYLCAGSFAGDTDTQYFGPGTRLTVL.

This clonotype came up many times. CDR3 in amino acids: CASSLIENEQFF. The CDR3 nucleotides read TGTGCCAGCAGCTTAATTGAAAATGAGCAGTTCTTC. The chain combines TRBV7-2 with TRBJ2-1, with unresolved D. This CDR3 contains 12 residues. V was trimmed by 2 bases and J by 7 bases, leaving 6 bases between them. Germline assignment: CDR1 SGHTA and CDR2 FQGNSA.

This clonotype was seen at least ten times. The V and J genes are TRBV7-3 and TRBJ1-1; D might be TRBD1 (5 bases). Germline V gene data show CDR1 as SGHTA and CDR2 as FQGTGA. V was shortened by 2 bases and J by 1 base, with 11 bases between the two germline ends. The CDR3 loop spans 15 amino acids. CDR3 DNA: TGTGCCAGCAGCTTAGGGGGACTGGGGAACACTGAAGCTTTCTTT. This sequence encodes CASSLGGLGNTEAFF.

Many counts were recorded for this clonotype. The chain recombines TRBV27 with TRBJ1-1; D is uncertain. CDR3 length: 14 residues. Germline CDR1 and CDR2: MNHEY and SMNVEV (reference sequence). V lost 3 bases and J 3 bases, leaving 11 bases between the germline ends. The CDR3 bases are TGTGCCAGCAGTTTTGGTGGGAGATACACTGAAGCTTTCTTT. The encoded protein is CASSFGGRYTEAFF.

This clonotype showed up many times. This chain's CDR3 is CATSRDPGDTGELFF. The CDR3 DNA follows: TGTGCCACCAGCAGAGATCCCGGCGACACCGGGGAGCTGTTTTTT. The chain links TRBV15 to TRBJ2-2; D is undetermined. V gave up 0 bases and J gave up 3 bases, with 8 bases separating them. Germline V gene sequence: CDR1 LNHNV, CDR2 YYDKDF (reference sequence). The CDR3 has 15 amino acids.

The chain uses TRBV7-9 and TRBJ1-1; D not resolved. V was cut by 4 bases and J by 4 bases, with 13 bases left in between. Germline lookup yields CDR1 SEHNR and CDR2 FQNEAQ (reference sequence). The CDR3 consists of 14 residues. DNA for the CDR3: TGTGCCAGCAGCTACTCCGGGGTTGGCACTGAAGCTTTCTTT. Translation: CASSYSGVGTEAFF. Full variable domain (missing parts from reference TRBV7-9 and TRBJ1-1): DTGVSQNPRHKITKRGQNVTFRCDPISEHNRLYWYRQTLGQGPEFLTYFQNEAQLEKSRLLSDRFSAERPKGSFSTLEIQRTEQGDSAMYLCASSYSGVGTEAFFGQGTRLTVV.

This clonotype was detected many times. The CDR3 is CAISEKQILSSYEQYF. CDR3 DNA sequence: TGTGCCATCAGTGAAAAACAGATCTTATCGTCCTACGAGCAGTACTTC. The V and J genes are TRBV10-3 and TRBJ2-7; D remains ambiguous. The germline gives CDR1 ENHRY, CDR2 SYGVKD. V was trimmed by 3 bases and J by 1 base, leaving 16 bases between them. CDR3 length equals 16 residues.

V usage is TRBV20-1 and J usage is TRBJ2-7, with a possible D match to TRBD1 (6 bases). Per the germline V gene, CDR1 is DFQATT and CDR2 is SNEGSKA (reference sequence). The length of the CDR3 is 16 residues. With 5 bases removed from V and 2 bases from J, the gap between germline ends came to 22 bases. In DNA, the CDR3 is TGCAGTGCTGTAGGACCAGAGACAGGATCTGCCTACGAGCAGTACTTC. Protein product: CSAVGPETGSAYEQYF.

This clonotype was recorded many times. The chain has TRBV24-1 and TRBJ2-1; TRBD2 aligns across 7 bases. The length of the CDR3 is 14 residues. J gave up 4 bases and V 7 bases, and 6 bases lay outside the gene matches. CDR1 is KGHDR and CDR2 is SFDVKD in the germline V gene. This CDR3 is CATRGSGDYNEQFF. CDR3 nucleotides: TGTGCCACCAGAGGAAGCGGGGATTACAATGAGCAGTTCTTC.

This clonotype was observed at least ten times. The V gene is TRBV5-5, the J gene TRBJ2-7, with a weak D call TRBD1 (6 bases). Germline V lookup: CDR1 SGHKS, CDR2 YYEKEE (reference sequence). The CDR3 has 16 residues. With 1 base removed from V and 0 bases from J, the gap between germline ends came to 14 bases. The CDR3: CASSLLSGVNSYEQYF. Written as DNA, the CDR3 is TGTGCCAGCAGCTTGTTGTCAGGGGTCAACTCCTACGAGCAGTACTTC. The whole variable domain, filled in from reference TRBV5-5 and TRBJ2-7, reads DAGVTQSPTHLIKTRGQQVTLRCSPISGHKSVSWYQQVLGQGPQFIFQYYEKEERGRGNFPDRFSARQFPNYSSELNVNALLLGDSALYLCASSLLSGVNSYEQYFGPGTRLTVT.

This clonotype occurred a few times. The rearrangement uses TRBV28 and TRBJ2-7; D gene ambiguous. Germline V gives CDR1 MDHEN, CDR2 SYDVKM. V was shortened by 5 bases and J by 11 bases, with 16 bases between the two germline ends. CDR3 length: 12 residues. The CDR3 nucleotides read TGTGCCAGCAGTCCTTTGACCCTGAGGAAGTACTTC. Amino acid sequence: CASSPLTLRKYF.

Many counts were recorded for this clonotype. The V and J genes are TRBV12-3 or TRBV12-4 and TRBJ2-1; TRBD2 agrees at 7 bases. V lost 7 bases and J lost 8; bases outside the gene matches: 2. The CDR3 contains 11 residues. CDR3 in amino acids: CASTAGDEQFF. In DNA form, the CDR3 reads TGTGCCAGCACCGCGGGGGATGAGCAGTTCTTC.

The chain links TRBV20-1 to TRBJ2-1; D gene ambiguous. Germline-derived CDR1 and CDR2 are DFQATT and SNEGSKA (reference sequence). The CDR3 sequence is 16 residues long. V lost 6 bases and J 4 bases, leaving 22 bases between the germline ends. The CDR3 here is CSASDSARGLYNEQFF. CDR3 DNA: TGCAGTGCCTCGGATTCGGCTCGCGGATTGTACAATGAGCAGTTCTTC.

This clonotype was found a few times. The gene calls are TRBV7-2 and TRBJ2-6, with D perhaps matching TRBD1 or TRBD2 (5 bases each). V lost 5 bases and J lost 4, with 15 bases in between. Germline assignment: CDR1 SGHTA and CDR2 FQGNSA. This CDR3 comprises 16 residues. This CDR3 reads CASSPSWGRGANVLTF. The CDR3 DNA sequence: TGTGCCAGCAGCCCGAGTTGGGGGAGAGGGGCCAACGTCCTGACTTTC.

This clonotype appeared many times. Written as DNA, the CDR3 is TGTGCCAGCAGTCCTACATGGGGGACTACGAACACCGGGGAGCTGTTTTTT. Its protein is CASSPTWGTTNTGELFF. The chain recombines TRBV3-1 with TRBJ2-2; 7 nucleotides agree with TRBD2. V lost 6 bases and J lost 0; bases outside the gene matches: 10. The CDR3 length is 17 residues. Germline V gene lookup returns CDR1 LGHDT and CDR2 YNNKEL (reference sequence).

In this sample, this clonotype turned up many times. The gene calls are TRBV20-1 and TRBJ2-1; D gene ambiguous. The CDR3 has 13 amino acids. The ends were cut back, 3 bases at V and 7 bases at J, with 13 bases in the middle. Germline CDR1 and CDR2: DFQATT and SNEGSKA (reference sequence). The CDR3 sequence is CSARGSSRNEQFF. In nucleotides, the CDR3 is TGCAGTGCTAGGGGCTCGTCGCGGAATGAGCAGTTCTTC.